This TCR beta chain came from a study of human T cells and chemical hapten exposure. Described time point: healthy volunteer bleed at 6 weeks. The authors extracted total RNA from unfractionated whole blood. Within the library, unique molecular identifiers were attached to each individual cDNA molecule. Each CDR3 protein is one row after TCRdb ran MiXCR on the RACE reads. The sample carries about 80,000 distinct CDR3 sequences, 8.5% to 10% recorded once. This receptor was taken from a female donor in good health. Some clones in this sample may be carry-over from other donors' samples. Sequencing was carried out using whole blood.

The CDR3 is CSTEGAGYGYTF. CDR3 in DNA: TGCAGCACCGAGGGGGCCGGCTATGGCTACACCTTC. V gene TRBV20-1 combines with J gene TRBJ1-2; TRBD1 matches at 7 bases. Germline V gene data show CDR1 as DFQATT and CDR2 as SNEGSKA (reference sequence). CDR3 length: 12 residues.